These 19 T cell receptor beta chains were all obtained from the same sample, sequenced in a study of T cells in Graves' hyperthyroidism and ophthalmopathy. Using RNA transcripts as the source, TCR beta CDR3 regions were amplified. When the TCR CDR3 underwent first-round RT-PCR, the HTBI primer set was used. One entry per CDR3 protein, called by TCRdb with MiXCR from the multiplex PCR reads. The repertoire has around 270,000 distinct CDR3 sequences, approximately 19% of them found once; the top ten carry under 40%. The source material was blood. These receptors all come from a man aged 50 to 59 with Graves' ophthalmopathy.

This clonotype was counted a few times. J is TRBJ2-3 and V is TRBV6-5; 14 nucleotides line up with TRBD2. The germline V gene encodes CDR1 MNHEY and CDR2 SVGAGI. V shed 3 bases and J 11 bases; nucleotides not matched to a gene: 1. The CDR3 length is 13 residues. CDR3 DNA: TGTGCCAGCAGTTATGGACTAGCGGGAGGGCAGTATTTT. It is translated as CASSYGLAGGQYF.

In the case of this clonotype: This may be a read error, as it is one base from a much larger clone. The chain has TRBV2 and TRBJ2-7; 9 nucleotides line up with TRBD2. This CDR3 contains 15 residues. Trimming cost V 10 bases and J 4 bases; bases outside gene matches: 14. Germline V gene sequence: CDR1 SNHLY, CDR2 FYNNEI. The CDR3 bases are TGTGCCATCTATAAGACAGGCGGGAGGGGGTACGAGCAGTACTTC. Translating it yields CAIYKTGGRGYEQYF.

This clonotype was seen a few times. This chain uses TRBV6-5 with TRBJ2-1, with 7 nucleotides matching TRBD1. Germline V lookup: CDR1 MNHEY, CDR2 SVGAGI. The CDR3 contains 16 residues. Losses at the gene ends were 2 bases for V and 6 bases for J; bases not matched to a gene: 10. CDR3 DNA sequence: TGTGCCAGCAGTTACCCCCGGGACAGATTTTCCAATGAGCAGTTCTTC. Protein: CASSYPRDRFSNEQFF.

In its sample, this clonotype was seen many times. V is TRBV18 and J is TRBJ2-6, with a possible D match to TRBD1 (6 bases). Germline V lookup: CDR1 KGHSH, CDR2 LQKENI. Trimming pared 4 bases from V and 4 bases from J, leaving 17 bases between. The CDR3 loop spans 17 amino acids. The chain's CDR3 is CASSLTQGLRGANVLTF. CDR3 DNA sequence: TGTGCCAGCTCACTGACACAGGGCTTACGAGGGGCCAACGTCCTGACTTTC.

This clonotype has ten or more counts. The gene calls are TRBV24-1 and TRBJ1-5; TRBD1 aligns across 8 bases. V was clipped by 1 base and J by 5 bases; unmatched bases: 9. CDR3 length: 17 amino acids. The germline V gene encodes CDR1 KGHDR and CDR2 SFDVKD. CDR3 protein: CATSDFGGQGNYQPQHF. The CDR3 region has the DNA TGTGCCACCAGTGATTTTGGAGGACAGGGTAACTATCAGCCCCAGCATTTT.

V gene TRBV5-6 combines with J gene TRBJ2-3, with 12 nucleotides matching TRBD2. The CDR3 totals 17 residues. V gave up 4 bases and J gave up 6 bases; unmatched junction bases: 12. Germline lookup yields CDR1 SGHDT and CDR2 YYEEEE. The CDR3 region is CASSLGTSGFLMDTQYF. The CDR3 coding sequence is TGTGCCAGCAGCCTGGGGACTAGCGGGTTTCTCATGGATACGCAGTATTTT. Variable domain in full (rest from reference TRBV5-6 and TRBJ2-3): DAGVTQSPTHLIKTRGQQVTLRCSPKSGHDTVSWYQQALGQGPQFIFQYYEEEERQRGNFPDRFSGHQFPNYSSELNVNALLLGDSALYLCASSLGTSGFLMDTQYFGPGTRLTVL.

This clonotype occurred many times. The gene calls are TRBV27 and TRBJ2-7; 9 bases agree with TRBD1. The CDR3 length is 15 residues. The trim removed 6 bases at V and 3 bases at J, leaving 9 bases unmatched. Looked up from germline, CDR1 is MNHEY and CDR2 is SMNVEV (reference sequence). The CDR3 nucleotides read TGTGCCAGCAGCCGAACGGGACAGGGTGGCTACGAGCAGTACTTC. Its protein product is CASSRTGQGGYEQYF.

This chain connects TRBV20-1 to TRBJ2-3; D might be TRBD2 (6 bases). The CDR3 contains 13 residues. Germline CDR1 and CDR2: DFQATT and SNEGSKA (reference sequence). V was shortened by 7 bases and J by 2 bases, with 13 bases between the two germline ends. CDR3 amino acids: CSGRAVVTDTQYF. The CDR3 DNA reads TGCAGTGGGAGGGCGGTGGTCACAGATACGCAGTATTTT.

This clonotype was observed many times. The chain has TRBV2 and TRBJ2-1; 7 bases map to TRBD2. The CDR3 length is 15 residues. Germline loops: CDR1 SNHLY, CDR2 FYNNEI. Trimming removed 11 bases from V and 0 bases from J; junction bases left unmatched: 10. The chain's CDR3 is CAGKTSRNSYNEQFF. As DNA, the CDR3 is TGTGCCGGAAAGACTAGCCGAAACTCCTACAATGAGCAGTTCTTC.

The chain is built from TRBV25-1 and TRBJ2-7; tentative D call: TRBD2 (5 bases). This CDR3 spans 12 amino acids. Germline CDR1 MGHDK, CDR2 SYGVNS. Trimming took 7 bases from V and 3 from J, leaving 10 bases between them. The CDR3 loop is CASKGVDYEQYF. The CDR3 DNA reads TGTGCCAGCAAGGGAGTCGACTACGAGCAGTACTTC.

This clonotype appeared a few times. V is TRBV24-1 and J is TRBJ2-3; the D gene is possibly TRBD1 (5 bases). There are 17 residues in the CDR3. CDR1 is KGHDR, CDR2 SFDVKD, per germline. The germline V and J ends were trimmed by 1 base and 3 bases, with 16 bases remaining between them. CDR3 in amino acids: CATSDFVRGVGTDTQYF. CDR3 bases: TGTGCCACCAGTGATTTCGTAAGGGGCGTTGGGACAGATACGCAGTATTTT.

This clonotype was recorded many times. The chain joins TRBV7-9 to TRBJ1-5; 10 positions match TRBD1. CDR3 length equals 15 residues. In germline, CDR1 is SEHNR, CDR2 FQNEAQ (reference sequence). The ends lost 5 bases at V and 6 bases at J; junction bases unmatched: 7. The CDR3 region is CASSPQGQGSQPQHF. In DNA, the CDR3 is TGTGCCAGCAGCCCCCAGGGACAGGGGAGTCAGCCCCAGCATTTT.

The CDR3 coding sequence is TGTGCCATCAGTGATGCGGGACAGGAGGTGCGGAATGAGCAGTTCTTC. It codes for CAISDAGQEVRNEQFF. The chain carries TRBV10-3 and TRBJ2-1, with 8 positions matching TRBD1. V was pared by 3 bases and J by 7 bases, with 11 bases of the junction left unmatched. CDR1 ENHRY and CDR2 SYGVKD come from the germline V gene. CDR3 size: 16 residues.

This clonotype occurred many times. The chain employs TRBV20-1 and TRBJ2-5; a possible D gene is TRBD2 (6 bases). V shed 3 bases and J shed 2 bases, with 13 bases lying between them. Germline assignment: CDR1 DFQATT and CDR2 SNEGSKA (reference sequence). The CDR3 runs to 14 residues. CDR3 region: CSASPPTRQETQYF. The CDR3 coding sequence is TGCAGTGCTAGCCCTCCGACTAGGCAAGAGACCCAGTACTTC.

The chain has TRBV28 and TRBJ2-6; 7 nucleotides match TRBD1. Germline CDR1 is MDHEN and CDR2 is SYDVKM. The junction had 6 bases not matched to a gene; V was cut back by 6 bases and J by 4 bases. CDR3 length: 15 amino acids. DNA for the CDR3: TGTGCCAGCAGGGGACAGTTTAGCGGGGCCAACGTCCTGACTTTC. Translation gives CASRGQFSGANVLTF.

This clonotype was observed many times. This chain joins TRBV20-1 and TRBJ2-7; the D gene could be TRBD1 or TRBD2 (6 bases each). This CDR3 contains 15 residues. Germline CDR1 and CDR2: DFQATT and SNEGSKA (reference sequence). Trimming removed 5 bases from V and 2 bases from J, with 19 bases in between. CDR3 nucleotides: TGCAGTGCTGGGCCGCGGGACAAGGGGACCTACGAGCAGTACTTC. Its translation is CSAGPRDKGTYEQYF.

The chain is built from TRBV6-5 and TRBJ2-3; TRBD2 matches 12 bases. Germline V gene lookup returns CDR1 MNHEY and CDR2 SVGAGI. CDR3 length equals 17 residues. With 0 bases clipped from V and 2 bases from J, the junction kept 3 bases outside the gene matches. The DNA for the CDR3 is TGTGCCAGCAGTTACTCCAGACTAGCGGGAGACACAGATACGCAGTATTTT. As protein: CASSYSRLAGDTDTQYF.

This clonotype was observed many times. The V and J genes are TRBV27 and TRBJ2-3; TRBD2 aligns across 12 bases. The germline V gene has CDR1 MNHEY and CDR2 SMNVEV (reference sequence). There are 17 residues in the CDR3. V was pared by 6 bases and J by 6 bases, with 13 bases of the junction left unmatched. The CDR3 region has the DNA TGTGCCAGCAGGCCCCCTGGACTAGCGGGGAGACTCGATACGCAGTATTTT. Translated, it gives CASRPPGLAGRLDTQYF.

This clonotype showed up just a few times. The chain recombines TRBV5-6 with TRBJ2-1, with D hard to call. The CDR3 extends over 13 amino acids. With 2 bases removed from V and 9 bases from J, the gap between germline ends came to 12 bases. The germline gives CDR1 SGHDT, CDR2 YYEEEE. CDR3 DNA sequence: TGTGCCAGCAGCTTAGGTACAGAGGCTGAGCAGTTCTTC. This codes for CASSLGTEAEQFF.